The rows below give T cell receptor beta chains drawn from one sample of a study of patients and donors after allogeneic stem cell transplantation. TCRdb reprocessed the RT-PCR reads via MiXCR and lists one record per CDR3 protein. Counted here are approximately 410,000 distinct CDR3 sequences, roughly 16% occurring once; the ten biggest clones make up just over 7%. The sequenced sample was blood, either unsorted or a sorted T cell fraction (not recorded which). Receptors originate from a human donor who was either an allogeneic HSCT recipient or a stem cell or donor lymphocyte infusion donor (not recorded which). It is not recorded whose cells these are; they may come from a transplant donor. Both conserved end residues are part of each CDR3. D genes are given only for firm matches. Clone size is stated in some rows and not others, as once, few, many or a class when expanded.

clone_size,v_call,d_call,j_call,cdr3_aa,cdr3_nt
NA,TRBV19,NA,TRBJ1-1,CASTVTGPTEAFF,TGTGCCAGTACCGTCACAGGGCCCACTGAAGCTTTCTTT
few,TRBV11-3,TRBD1,TRBJ2-1,CASSLQGDLYNEQFF,TGTGCCAGCAGCCTACAGGGGGACCTGTACAATGAGCAGTTCTTC
NA,TRBV20-1,NA,TRBJ2-7,CSARGDSKRYEQYF,TGCAGTGCTAGAGGTGATTCTAAACGCTACGAGCAGTACTTC
few,TRBV15,TRBD1,TRBJ2-4,CATSREGQGKAKNIQYF,TGTGCCACCAGCAGAGAGGGACAGGGGAAGGCCAAAAACATTCAGTACTTC
few,TRBV20-1,NA,TRBJ2-7,CSQGTSGRYEQYF,TGCAGTCAGGGGACTTCGGGACGGTACGAGCAGTACTTC
NA,TRBV6-2/TRBV6-3,NA,TRBJ1-2,CASSWGRSFRSTF,TGTGCCAGCAGTTGGGGACGGTCTTTCAGGTCCACCTTC
few,TRBV6-5,NA,TRBJ2-7,CASSYSFGKEQYF,TGTGCCAGCAGTTACTCGTTCGGGAAGGAGCAGTACTTC
few,TRBV6-5,NA,TRBJ1-5,CASSYDSSNQPQHF,TGTGCCAGCAGTTACGACAGTAGCAATCAGCCCCAGCATTTT
few,TRBV30,NA,TRBJ2-5,CAWSERLETQYF,TGTGCCTGGAGTGAAAGATTAGAGACCCAGTACTTC
few,TRBV7-2,TRBD1,TRBJ2-5,CASSLGDRGVETQYF,TGTGCCAGCAGCTTAGGCGACAGGGGAGTCGAGACCCAGTACTTC
few,TRBV4-3,TRBD1,TRBJ2-7,CASSHETGTGYEQYF,TGCGCCAGCAGCCACGAAACCGGGACAGGCTACGAGCAGTACTTC
NA,TRBV10-3,NA,TRBJ1-1,CAISESRRATEAFF,TGTGCCATCAGTGAGTCCCGTAGGGCCACTGAAGCTTTCTTT
many,TRBV7-9,TRBD1,TRBJ2-7,CASSPQGKEQYF,TGTGCCAGCAGCCCACAGGGGAAAGAGCAGTACTTC
few,TRBV5-8,NA,TRBJ2-7,CASSLGADFFYEQYF,TGTGCCAGCAGCTTGGGGGCGGATTTCTTCTACGAGCAGTACTTC
few,TRBV10-3,NA,TRBJ2-1,CAIMTNSYNEQFF,TGTGCCATCATGACAAACTCCTACAATGAGCAGTTCTTC
many,TRBV11-2,NA,TRBJ2-3,CASSLGTKYTDTQYF,TGTGCCAGCAGCTTAGGGACCAAATACACAGATACGCAGTATTTT
few,TRBV6-1,TRBD1,TRBJ2-7,CASIAGGFSYEQYF,TGTGCCAGCATTGCAGGGGGCTTCTCCTACGAGCAGTACTTC
NA,TRBV27,NA,TRBJ2-1,CASSFRRGSSYNEQFF,TGTGCCAGCAGTTTTAGGAGGGGGTCCTCCTACAATGAGCAGTTCTTC
NA,TRBV7-3,TRBD1,TRBJ1-2,CASSSPGQGRSGYTF,TGTGCCAGCAGCTCACCGGGACAGGGCCGCTCTGGCTACACCTTC
few,TRBV4-2,TRBD2,TRBJ2-1,CASSLLGTSGKYNEQFF,TGTGCCAGCAGCCTCTTAGGGACTAGCGGTAAATACAATGAGCAGTTCTTC
many,TRBV28,TRBD1,TRBJ2-3,CASSPGQGIDTQYF,TGTGCCAGCAGCCCGGGACAGGGGATAGATACGCAGTATTTT
NA,TRBV9,TRBD2,TRBJ2-7,CASSPSAGEFSYEQYF,TGTGCCAGCAGCCCCTCGGCGGGAGAGTTTTCCTACGAGCAGTACTTC
NA,TRBV7-9,TRBD2,TRBJ2-7,CASTPSTSGTYEQYF,TGTGCCAGCACCCCCTCGACTAGCGGAACCTACGAGCAGTACTTC
NA,TRBV7-9,NA,TRBJ1-6,CTFSRGNNSPLHF,TGTACCTTCTCAAGGGGGAATAATTCACCCCTCCACTTT
NA,TRBV27,NA,TRBJ2-7,CASSLSGGLRSYEQYF,TGTGCCAGCAGTTTATCTGGGGGACTCCGCTCCTACGAGCAGTACTTC
NA,TRBV6-1,NA,TRBJ2-2,CASRIDLAGELFF,TGTGCCAGCAGGATTGACCTGGCCGGGGAGCTGTTTTTT
NA,TRBV7-9,NA,TRBJ1-2,CASSLVGSNGYTF,TGTGCCAGCAGCTTAGTAGGGAGCAATGGCTACACCTTC
NA,TRBV20-1,NA,TRBJ1-3,CSATRGTDTIYF,TGCAGTGCCACGAGGGGGACGGACACCATATATTTT
NA,TRBV4-1,NA,TRBJ2-7,CASSEGSPYEQYF,TGCGCCAGCAGCGAGGGATCCCCCTACGAGCAGTACTTC
few,TRBV6-1,NA,TRBJ2-1,CASSPLVAPGSNNEQFF,TGTGCCAGCAGTCCCCTGGTAGCGCCGGGGAGTAATAATGAGCAGTTCTTC
once,TRBV7-6,NA,TRBJ2-3,CASSFGDLGTDTQYF,TGTGCCAGCAGCTTTGGCGATTTGGGCACAGATACGCAGTATTTT
NA,TRBV11-2,TRBD1,TRBJ1-2,CASSLIGTDYGYTF,TGTGCCAGCAGCTTAATCGGGACAGACTATGGCTACACCTTC
many,TRBV12-3/TRBV12-4,NA,TRBJ2-7,CASTMRAGLRDEQYF,TGTGCCAGCACCATGAGGGCGGGTCTTCGGGACGAGCAGTACTTC
few,TRBV6-5,NA,TRBJ1-2,CASSYRGRSYGYTF,TGTGCCAGCAGTTACCGGGGCCGTTCATATGGCTACACCTTC
NA,TRBV4-2,NA,TRBJ1-6,CASSRSDANNSPLHF,TGTGCCAGCAGCCGGTCAGACGCGAATAATTCACCCCTCCACTTT
few,TRBV6-5,NA,TRBJ1-1,CASSYRDSRAFF,TGTGCCAGCAGTTATCGGGACTCTAGGGCTTTCTTT
NA,TRBV7-2,TRBD1,TRBJ1-1,CASSLRTGGGTEAFF,TGTGCCAGCAGCCTCCGGACAGGGGGGGGGACTGAAGCTTTCTTT
many,TRBV12-3/TRBV12-4,NA,TRBJ1-5,CASSKRQDQPQHF,TGTGCCAGCAGTAAACGGCAAGACCAGCCCCAGCATTTT
NA,TRBV25-1,NA,TRBJ1-2,CASSGLSNYGYTF,TGTGCCAGCAGTGGACTGTCTAACTATGGCTACACCTTC
many,TRBV11-2,NA,TRBJ2-3,CASSQGTHSTDTQYF,TGTGCCAGCAGCCAAGGGACCCATAGCACAGATACGCAGTATTTT
NA,TRBV5-1,TRBD1,TRBJ2-5,CASSLDRGPKGTQYF,TGCGCCAGCAGCCTGGACAGGGGGCCAAAAGGGACCCAGTACTTC
NA,TRBV19,NA,TRBJ1-1,CASSPGTLYRAFF,TGTGCCAGTAGTCCCGGGACCCTCTACAGAGCTTTCTTT
NA,TRBV5-5,TRBD2,TRBJ2-1,CASSLWLAGAGEQFF,TGTGCCAGCAGCTTGTGGCTAGCGGGAGCAGGGGAGCAGTTCTTC
few,TRBV19,TRBD1,TRBJ1-5,CASSRYRDRGAYQPQHF,TGTGCCAGTAGTAGATACCGGGACAGGGGAGCATATCAGCCCCAGCATTTT
many,TRBV4-2,NA,TRBJ1-1,CASSPRRQVTEAFF,TGTGCCAGCAGCCCACGCCGACAGGTCACTGAAGCTTTCTTT
NA,TRBV19,TRBD1,TRBJ2-7,CASSMDDRERYEQYF,TGTGCCAGTAGTATGGATGACAGGGAACGCTACGAGCAGTACTTC
NA,TRBV5-8,NA,TRBJ2-7,CASSVGGRYEQYF,TGTGCCAGCAGCGTCGGTGGGCGTTACGAGCAGTACTTC
few,TRBV19,NA,TRBJ1-1,CASSIASGGTEAFF,TGTGCCAGTAGTATTGCCTCCGGTGGGACTGAAGCTTTCTTT
NA,TRBV9,TRBD2,TRBJ2-5,CASSAPTSGVETQYF,TGTGCCAGCAGCGCCCCCACTAGCGGGGTGGAGACCCAGTACTTC